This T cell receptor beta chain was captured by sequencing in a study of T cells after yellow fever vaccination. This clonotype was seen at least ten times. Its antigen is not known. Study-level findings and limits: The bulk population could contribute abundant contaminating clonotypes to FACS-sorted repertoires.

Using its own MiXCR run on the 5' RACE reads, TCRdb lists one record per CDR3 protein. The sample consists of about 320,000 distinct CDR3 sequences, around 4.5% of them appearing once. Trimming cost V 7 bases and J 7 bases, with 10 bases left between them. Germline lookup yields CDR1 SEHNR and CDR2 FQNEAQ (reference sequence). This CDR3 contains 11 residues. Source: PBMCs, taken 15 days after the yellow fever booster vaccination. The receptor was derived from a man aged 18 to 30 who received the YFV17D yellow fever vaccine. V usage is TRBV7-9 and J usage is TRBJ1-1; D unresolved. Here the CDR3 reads CASKFRGEAFF. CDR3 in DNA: TGTGCCAGCAAGTTCCGGGGTGAAGCTTTCTTT.